These T cell receptor beta chains were read from a single sample in a study of blood T cell repertoires in COVID-19. Measured with immunoSEQ multiplex PCR; TCRdb has only the in-frame clones, and not every one. The sample includes 200,000 to 250,000 clones, 84% of them seen just once. Source material: peripheral blood. The receptors derive from a young woman who had recovered from COVID-19. The CDR3 runs from the conserved cysteine through the conserved F or W. The D gene is left open where the match is weak. Size tells how often a clone was seen (once, few, many) or the class of an expanded clone, and some rows leave it out.

clone_size j_call d_call v_call cdr3_aa cdr3_nt
few TRBJ1-5 - TRBV25-1 CASSTRDPAQPQHF TGTGCCAGCAGTACCCGGGATCCCGCACAGCCCCAGCATTTT
- TRBJ2-3 - TRBV5-4 CASSSTWETGDTQYF TGTGCCAGCAGCTCGACCTGGGAGACGGGAGATACGCAGTATTTT
- TRBJ1-2 TRBD1 TRBV2 CASTRGPMGGYTF TGTGCCAGCACGAGGGGGCCGATGGGGGGCTACACCTTC
- TRBJ1-5 - TRBV21-1 CASSKKGNRGFGNQPQHF TGTGCCAGCAGCAAAAAGGGAAACAGGGGATTCGGCAATCAGCCCCAGCATTTT
- TRBJ1-2 TRBD1 TRBV28 CASSYMGQGGYGYTF TGTGCCAGCAGTTATATGGGACAGGGGGGCTATGGCTACACCTTC
- TRBJ2-5 TRBD2 TRBV7-2 CASSFLAGGQTPWRETQYF TGTGCCAGCAGCTTTTTGGCGGGAGGACAAACCCCTTGGCGAGAGACCCAGTACTTC
few TRBJ1-2 - TRBV28 CASSTRTAHYGYTF TGTGCCAGCAGCACCCGAACAGCCCACTATGGCTACACCTTC
- TRBJ2-7 - TRBV3-1/TRBV3-2 CASSQAPPTYEQYF TGTGCCAGCAGCCAGGCTCCCCCGACCTACGAGCAGTACTTC
few TRBJ2-3 TRBD1 TRBV11-3 CASSLTGWLGQGKDTQYF TGTGCCAGCAGCTTAACGGGCTGGCTGGGACAGGGAAAGGATACGCAGTATTTT
- TRBJ2-5 - TRBV24-1 CATSDFGGETQYF TGTGCCACCAGTGATTTCGGGGGAGAGACCCAGTACTTC
- TRBJ2-1 TRBD2 TRBV30 CAWGQVASGIPLSYNEQFF TGTGCCTGGGGTCAGGTGGCTAGCGGGATACCACTCTCCTACAATGAGCAGTTCTTC
once TRBJ1-5 - TRBV7-9 CASSLSSGGGMDNQPQHF TGTGCCAGCAGCTTAAGTTCGGGGGGAGGAATGGACAATCAGCCCCAGCATTTT
few TRBJ2-2 TRBD1 TRBV2 CASEGQANTGELFF TGTGCCAGTGAGGGACAGGCGAACACCGGGGAGCTGTTTTTT
- TRBJ2-3 - TRBV30 CAWSYLADTQYF TGTGCCTGGAGCTATCTAGCAGATACGCAGTATTTT
- TRBJ2-3 TRBD2 TRBV10-1 CASSRASSGRRDTQYF TGCGCCAGCAGCCGAGCGTCCAGCGGGAGAAGAGATACGCAGTATTTT
once TRBJ1-5 TRBD1 TRBV19 CASTRDRGEDQPQHF TGTGCCAGTACCAGGGACAGGGGCGAGGATCAGCCCCAGCATTTT
- TRBJ2-7 - TRBV18 CASSPPTYEQYF TGTGCCAGCTCACCACCTACCTACGAGCAGTACTTC
- TRBJ2-1 TRBD1 TRBV15 CATSRDREFNEQFF TGTGCCACCAGCAGGGACAGGGAATTCAATGAGCAGTTCTTC
- TRBJ2-2 TRBD2 TRBV9 CASSVSRTSGNTGELFF TGTGCCAGCAGCGTAAGTCGGACTAGCGGGAACACCGGGGAGCTGTTTTTT
- TRBJ1-1 - TRBV28 CASSGASMSVNTEAFF TGTGCCAGCAGTGGGGCGTCTATGTCGGTGAACACTGAAGCTTTCTTT
- TRBJ2-3 - TRBV6-5 CASSPSGSSTDTQYF TGTGCCAGCAGCCCCAGCGGATCTAGCACAGATACGCAGTATTTT
- TRBJ2-7 - TRBV9 CASSASVGVYEQYF TGTGCCAGCAGCGCGAGTGTAGGAGTCTACGAGCAGTACTTC
- TRBJ2-1 TRBD2 TRBV5-6 CASSPKGLASGRPYNEQFF TGTGCCAGCAGCCCCAAGGGACTAGCGTCCGGTAGGCCCTACAATGAGCAGTTCTTC
few TRBJ2-1 - TRBV6-6 CASSASSYNEQFF TGTGCCAGCAGCGCGAGCTCCTACAATGAGCAGTTCTTC
- TRBJ1-3 - TRBV19 CASSNRFSGNTIYF TGTGCCAGTAGTAACCGGTTCTCTGGAAACACCATATATTTT
- TRBJ1-5 TRBD1 TRBV18 CASSPTGTLGNQPQHF TGTGCCAGCTCACCGACAGGGACCTTGGGAAATCAGCCCCAGCATTTT
once TRBJ2-7 TRBD1 TRBV6-5 CASRQSGGAYEQYF TGTGCCAGCAGGCAATCAGGGGGCGCCTACGAGCAGTACTTC
- TRBJ2-7 TRBD2 TRBV4-1 CASSQEGGLAGKPSYEQYF TGCGCCAGCAGCCAAGAAGGCGGACTAGCGGGAAAGCCATCCTACGAGCAGTACTTC
- TRBJ1-5 - TRBV4-1 CASSQDRSRGDQPQHF TGCGCCAGCAGCCAAGATAGGTCCCGGGGTGATCAGCCCCAGCATTTT
- TRBJ2-1 - TRBV10-1 CATRTGPGDNEQFF TGCGCCACCAGAACAGGGCCTGGGGACAATGAGCAGTTCTTC
- TRBJ1-5 TRBD1 TRBV6-5 CASRRQGKDQQPQHF TGTGCCAGCAGGAGACAGGGTAAGGACCAACAGCCCCAGCATTTT
- TRBJ1-3 TRBD1 TRBV7-3 CASSFISWDRAAALGNTIYF TGTGCCAGCAGCTTTATCTCTTGGGACAGGGCGGCAGCCCTCGGAAACACCATATATTTT
- TRBJ1-1 - TRBV4-1 CASSQAGIMNTEAFF TGCGCCAGCAGCCAAGCCGGGATAATGAACACTGAAGCTTTCTTT
- TRBJ1-2 TRBD1 TRBV19 CASSPGQGAYGYTF TGTGCCAGTAGTCCTGGACAGGGGGCCTATGGCTACACCTTC
- TRBJ1-3 - TRBV6-1 CASSEAIHSNSGNTIYF TGTGCCAGCAGTGAAGCGATCCATAGTAATTCCGGAAACACCATATATTTT
once TRBJ1-2 - TRBV18 CASSPPSQNYGYTF TGTGCCAGCTCACCACCTTCTCAGAACTATGGCTACACCTTC
- TRBJ2-1 TRBD2 TRBV3-1/TRBV3-2 CASSQDTSGRPYNEQFF TGTGCCAGCAGCCAAGACACTAGCGGGAGACCCTACAATGAGCAGTTCTTC
- TRBJ1-1 - TRBV5-1 CASSLDGVLNTEAFF TGCGCCAGCAGCTTGGACGGGGTCCTGAACACTGAAGCTTTCTTT
- TRBJ2-7 - TRBV10-2 CASSDGSGVYEQYF TGCGCCAGCAGTGACGGCTCAGGGGTCTACGAGCAGTACTTC
- TRBJ1-3 - TRBV5-4 CASSLWGAGNTIYF TGTGCCAGCAGCCTCTGGGGGGCTGGAAACACCATATATTTT
- TRBJ1-2 - TRBV21-1 CASSEGRGATKGYTF TGTGCCAGCAGCGAAGGGAGGGGCGCGACGAAGGGCTACACCTTC
- TRBJ1-3 - TRBV27 CASSDPTDTGNTIYF TGTGCCAGCAGTGATCCCACGGACACTGGAAACACCATATATTTT
- TRBJ2-2 TRBD2 TRBV7-3 CASSFPSGRDTGELFF TGTGCCAGCAGCTTTCCCAGCGGGAGGGACACCGGGGAGCTGTTTTTT
- TRBJ2-1 - TRBV9 CASRAGSTHEQFF TGTGCCAGCAGGGCAGGCTCTACCCATGAGCAGTTCTTC
- TRBJ1-2 TRBD1 TRBV15 CATSRDRTGLGYTF TGTGCCACCAGCAGAGATCGGACAGGGTTAGGCTACACCTTC